This T cell receptor beta chain was identified in a study of shared clonotypes between healthy human individuals. Libraries were prepared by immunoSEQ multiplex PCR; TCRdb keeps only in-frame clonotypes and omits some of them. The sample includes millions of clones, 85% to 95% of them seen just once. V shed 3 bases, J shed 8 bases, and the junction held 10 bases outside the gene matches. The CDR3 spans 15 residues. Germline assignment: CDR1 SGHRS and CDR2 YFSETQ. Naive CD8 cells lacked CD45RO and underwent positive selection for CCR7, leaving out terminally differentiated effector memory CD45RA+ cells.

Sequencing was done on a sample of naive CD8+ T cells sorted from blood. This TCR was sampled from a young man in good health. V and J are TRBV5-1 and TRBJ2-1, with 8 bases that match TRBD2. The CDR3: CASSWLAGAGDEQFF. In DNA, the CDR3 is TGCGCCAGCAGCTGGCTGGCGGGAGCGGGGGATGAGCAGTTCTTC.